The 8 T cell receptor beta chains given below trace back to one sample, sequenced in a study of T cell responses to AZD1222 COVID-19 vaccine. Profiling relied on immunoSEQ multiplex PCR, and the TCRdb table lists in-frame clones only, not all of them. The data show roughly 130,000 clones, about 94% seen once. The sequenced sample was peripheral blood, obtained on day 0 of AZD1222 vaccination. The receptors derive from an adult in good health.

The chain carries TRBV20-1 and TRBJ1-2, with D uncertain. Germline loops: CDR1 DFQATT, CDR2 SNEGSKA (reference sequence). With 6 bases removed from V and 8 bases from J, the gap between germline ends came to 13 bases. The CDR3 has 11 residues. The CDR3 DNA sequence: TGCAGTGCCCCGCCCCTCCACGGCTACACCTTC. Its translation is CSAPPLHGYTF.

The rearrangement joins TRBV6-2 or TRBV6-3 to TRBJ1-2; 7 positions agree with TRBD1. The germline gives CDR1 MNHEY, CDR2 SVGEGT. CDR3 length: 15 residues. The ends lost 3 bases at V and 2 bases at J; junction bases unmatched: 6. The CDR3 reads CASSYYRTGNYGYTF. CDR3 coding DNA: TGTGCCAGCAGTTATTATCGGACAGGAAACTATGGCTACACCTTC.

The CDR3 DNA follows: TGTGCCAGCTCACCACGGGGAGAAGGCGAGCAGTACTTC. Translation gives CASSPRGEGEQYF. This chain connects TRBV18 to TRBJ2-7; D is possibly TRBD2 (5 bases). The CDR3 extends over 13 amino acids. Trimming stripped 1 base from V and 6 bases from J, with 10 bases between. Germline loops: CDR1 KGHSH, CDR2 LQKENI.

In this sample, this clone turned up once. This rearrangement joins TRBV4-2 to TRBJ2-1, with 9 bases fitting TRBD2. Germline CDR1 LGHNA, CDR2 YNFKEQ. This CDR3 is 18 amino acids long. J gave up 8 bases and V 0 bases, and 14 bases lay outside the gene matches. The CDR3 here is CASSQDSGGRALLYEQFF. CDR3 nucleotides: TGTGCCAGCAGCCAAGATTCAGGCGGGAGGGCCCTCTTATATGAGCAGTTCTTC.

V is TRBV4-3 and J is TRBJ1-4, with D possibly matching TRBD1 (5 bases). This CDR3 contains 18 residues. V was clipped by 0 bases and J by 5 bases, with 19 bases between them. Germline V gives CDR1 LGHNA, CDR2 YSLEER. The CDR3 region is CASSQDRLLGHPNEKLFF. The CDR3 nucleotides are TGCGCCAGCAGCCAAGATCGCTTGTTAGGACACCCGAATGAAAAACTGTTTTTT.

For the CDR3, the DNA is TGTGCCAGTATCCCCGGACAGGGGGGTGCTAGCGCTTTCTTT. Protein sequence: CASIPGQGGASAFF. The J gene is TRBJ1-1, the V gene TRBV19, with TRBD1 matching 10 bases. Germline values: CDR1 LNHDA, CDR2 SQIVND (reference sequence). The CDR3 spans 14 residues. The junction had 13 bases not matched to a gene; V was cut back by 7 bases and J by 11 bases.

This chain joins TRBV14 and TRBJ1-3; no definite D call. The germline V and J ends were trimmed by 2 bases and 0 bases, with 11 bases remaining between them. Germline CDR1 and CDR2: SGHDN and FVKESK. This CDR3 contains 16 residues. The CDR3 reads CASSQRPILSGNTIYF. The CDR3 DNA is TGTGCCAGCAGCCAAAGGCCCATCCTCTCTGGAAACACCATATATTTT.

The chain carries TRBV7-6 and TRBJ2-1; D unresolved. The CDR3 is made up of 13 amino acids. V lost 3 bases, J lost 6 bases, and 9 bases lay in between. The germline V gene has CDR1 SGHVS and CDR2 FNYEAQ. The DNA of the CDR3 is TGTGCCAGCAGCTTTCGAGCGATCAATGAGCAGTTCTTC. This translates into CASSFRAINEQFF.